This TCR beta chain was retrieved from a study of blood T cell repertoires in COVID-19. Background on the study: Researchers got acute and convalescent COVID-19 samples from the United States, Italy and Spain. T cells, B-cell-depleted T cells, or PBMCs supplied cDNA or gDNA.

Under the authors' procedure: For nucleated cells, counts were estimated from reference gene primer amplification. The method was immunoSEQ multiplex PCR; TCRdb's version includes in-frame clones alone and lacks a portion of them. V, J and clone size reflect that table, while D and trimming were determined from the DNA. The data hold 60,000 to 95,000 clones, with over 80% observed a single time. This clone showed up just once. Material: peripheral blood. This clonotype was sampled from a woman aged 50 to 65 with acute or convalescent COVID-19.

The CDR3 DNA sequence: TGTGCCAGCTCACCCCGGACAGGGGGCACTGAAGCTTTCTTT. This encodes CASSPRTGGTEAFF. The chain couples TRBV18 to TRBJ1-1; 10 nucleotides line up with TRBD1. CDR3 length: 14 amino acids. Germline CDR1 and CDR2: KGHSH and LQKENI. Trimming took 3 bases from V and 4 from J; bases not matched to a gene: 2.